Sequencing of this T cell receptor (beta chain) was carried out in a study of T cell responses to AZD1222 COVID-19 vaccine. Regarding the study as a whole: Reports say nearly half of spike-specific TCRs go after unmutated variant regions. Repertoire collection took place solely once the T cell response had peaked.

In regard to this clone: Its specificity is unknown.

The assay was immunoSEQ multiplex PCR, and TCRdb's table has in-frame clones only and misses some. Among 150,000 to 200,000 clones listed, 85% to 90% were seen once. This CDR3 is built from 16 residues. The V gene end was trimmed by 0 bases and the J gene end by 5 bases; junction bases not matched to a gene: 10. CDR1 MNHEY and CDR2 SVGAGI come from the germline V gene. This receptor was taken from an adult in good health. The sample here was peripheral blood, taken on day 0 of MenACWY control vaccination. The V call is TRBV6-5, the J call TRBJ2-7, with 7 bases identical to TRBD1. CDR3 protein: CASSYSFGTAGNEQYF. CDR3 bases: TGTGCCAGCAGTTACTCTTTTGGGACAGCTGGTAACGAGCAGTACTTC.